This entry lists 15 T cell receptor beta chains sequenced from one sample in a study of OX40 agonist ivuxolimab in advanced cancers. Profiling relied on immunoSEQ multiplex PCR, and the TCRdb table lists in-frame clones only, not all of them. This sample has roughly 35,000 clones; around 79% occur once, and the top ten carry over 9.5%. Material: CD4+ or CD8+ T cells sorted from blood, obtained in a trial of the OX40 agonist ivuxolimab. The receptors were sampled from an adult with an advanced solid tumor such as melanoma, head and neck, liver or kidney cancer.

V usage is TRBV6-1 and J usage is TRBJ1-1; TRBD1 is a possible D gene (5 bases). Germline assignment: CDR1 MNHNS and CDR2 SASEGT. The CDR3 totals 15 residues. With 2 bases removed from V and 0 bases from J, the gap between germline ends came to 10 bases. The CDR3 DNA reads TGTGCCAGCAGTGAATGGGGGGGAATGAACACTGAAGCTTTCTTT. It is translated as CASSEWGGMNTEAFF.

This rearrangement joins TRBV27 to TRBJ1-6; a weak D match, TRBD1 (6 bases). The germline V gene encodes CDR1 MNHEY and CDR2 SMNVEV (reference sequence). The CDR3 contains 16 residues. V was clipped by 0 bases and J by 4 bases, with 10 bases between them. The CDR3 bases are TGTGCCAGCAGTTTATCGGGGACACGTTATAATTCACCCCTCCACTTT. It codes for CASSLSGTRYNSPLHF.

CDR3 residues: CASSLTGAYEQYF. CDR3 in DNA: TGTGCCAGCAGCCTGACAGGGGCCTACGAGCAGTACTTC. V usage is TRBV7-3 and J usage is TRBJ2-7; 8 bases fit TRBD1. The V gene end was trimmed by 5 bases and the J gene end by 2 bases; junction bases not matched to a gene: 2. CDR1 SGHTA and CDR2 FQGTGA come from the germline V gene. CDR3 size: 13 residues.

J is TRBJ1-1 and V is TRBV4-1; D gene ambiguous. Trimming shortened V by 2 bases and J by 0 bases, and 4 bases separated the two germline ends. The CDR3 sequence is 13 residues long. Germline V gene lookup returns CDR1 MGHRA and CDR2 YSYEKL. Here the CDR3 reads CASSQTVNTEAFF. The CDR3 region has the DNA TGCGCCAGCAGCCAAACAGTGAACACTGAAGCTTTCTTT.

The genes are TRBV7-2 and TRBJ2-7, with D possibly being TRBD1 or TRBD2 (5 bases each). Germline CDR1 reads SGHTA; CDR2 reads FQGNSA. CDR3 size: 15 residues. Deletions cut 0 bases from V and 3 bases from J, with 12 bases between. The CDR3 DNA is TGTGCCAGCAGCTTAGCGGGGGTGTTGAGCTACGAGCAGTACTTC. It codes for CASSLAGVLSYEQYF.

The J gene is TRBJ2-7, the V gene TRBV5-1; tentatively, D is TRBD1 (5 bases). Between the trimmed V and J ends, which lost 5 bases and 1 base, there was a span of 13 bases. CDR3 length: 14 amino acids. In germline, CDR1 is SGHRS, CDR2 YFSETQ. The CDR3 DNA follows: TGCGCCAGCAGTCAGGGCATAATTTCCTACGAGCAGTACTTC. This encodes CASSQGIISYEQYF. Full variable domain (rest looked up from reference TRBV5-1 and TRBJ2-7): KAGVTQTPRYLIKTRGQQVTLSCSPISGHRSVSWYQQTPGQGLQFLFEYFSETQRNKGNFPGRFSGRQFSNSRSEMNVSTLELGDSALYLCASSQGIISYEQYFGPGTRLTVT.

V usage is TRBV6-5 and J usage is TRBJ2-1, with 9 bases lining up with TRBD2. The CDR3 length is 15 residues. CDR1 is MNHEY and CDR2 is SVGAGI in the germline V gene. Trimming removed 6 bases from V and 4 bases from J; junction bases left unmatched: 7. This CDR3 is CASSQAGGPYNEQFF. The DNA of the CDR3 is TGTGCCAGCAGCCAAGCGGGGGGACCATACAATGAGCAGTTCTTC.

The chain combines TRBV10-2 with TRBJ1-6; no clear D. V lost 6 bases to trimming and J lost 9 bases, with 9 bases between them. The CDR3 has 12 residues. Germline V gene sequence: CDR1 WSHSY, CDR2 SAAADI. CDR3 loop: CASRAGISPLHF. The CDR3 DNA sequence: TGCGCCAGCAGAGCGGGGATTTCACCCCTCCACTTT.

V is TRBV30 and J is TRBJ1-1; the D is unclear. This CDR3 comprises 14 residues. V was clipped by 5 bases and J by 1 base, with 14 bases between them. Looked up from germline, CDR1 is GTSNPN and CDR2 is SVGIG (reference sequence). The CDR3 bases are TGTGCCTGGCGGTCCGGAGTGGGGAACACTGAAGCTTTCTTT. Translating it yields CAWRSGVGNTEAFF.

This chain uses TRBV30 with TRBJ2-5; D remains ambiguous. Germline lookup yields CDR1 GTSNPN and CDR2 SVGIG (reference sequence). The V end lost 0 bases, the J end lost 3 bases, and 8 bases lay between the germline ends. The CDR3 totals 13 residues. The CDR3 DNA is TGTGCCTGGAGTGTACTACTGGAAGAGACCCAGTACTTC. Translated: CAWSVLLEETQYF.

This rearrangement joins TRBV18 to TRBJ2-6, with D unclear. Trimming took 2 bases from V and 0 from J, leaving 11 bases between them. The CDR3 is 17 amino acids. Germline lookup yields CDR1 KGHSH and CDR2 LQKENI. This chain's CDR3 is CASSPKGIASGANVLTF. The CDR3 coding sequence is TGTGCCAGCTCACCAAAGGGAATAGCCTCTGGGGCCAACGTCCTGACTTTC.

This sequence joins TRBV2 and TRBJ2-2; 7 nucleotides align to TRBD1. V was pared by 4 bases and J by 1 base, with 3 bases of the junction left unmatched. The CDR3 covers 15 residues. Germline assignment: CDR1 SNHLY and CDR2 FYNNEI. The CDR3 DNA follows: TGTGCCAGCAGTGGACAGGGAAGGAACACCGGGGAGCTGTTTTTT. Protein: CASSGQGRNTGELFF. Using reference TRBV2 and TRBJ2-2 for the parts outside the CDR3, the full variable domain is EPEVTQTPSHQVTQMGQEVILRCVPISNHLYFYWYRQILGQKVEFLVSFYNNEISEKSEIFDDQFSVERPDGSNFTLKIRSTKLEDSAMYFCASSGQGRNTGELFFGEGSRLTVL.

V usage is TRBV9 and J usage is TRBJ2-7; the D gene could be TRBD1 or TRBD2 (7 bases each). V lost 5 bases to trimming and J lost 2 bases, with 17 bases between them. There are 15 residues in the CDR3. Germline V gene lookup returns CDR1 SGDLS and CDR2 YYNGEE. The CDR3, as DNA: TGTGCCAGCAGAGACTCGGGGGGACAGCCCTACGAGCAGTACTTC. It is translated as CASRDSGGQPYEQYF.

V usage is TRBV10-2 and J usage is TRBJ2-7, with 9 bases that match TRBD1. Germline values: CDR1 WSHSY, CDR2 SAAADI. V lost 6 bases, J lost 4 bases, and 7 bases stayed unmatched. The CDR3 sequence is 14 residues long. CDR3 in amino acids: CASRAGTGRYEQYF. Here the CDR3 DNA reads TGCGCCAGCAGGGCCGGGACAGGGAGGTACGAGCAGTACTTC.

This chain uses TRBV6-5 with TRBJ1-1; D uncertain. The V and J ends lost 5 bases and 1 base respectively, with 8 bases between them. Germline V CDR1 and CDR2: MNHEY, SVGAGI. This CDR3 has 13 residues. CDR3 sequence reads: CASSKDGNTEAFF. The CDR3 nucleotides are TGTGCCAGCAGTAAGGACGGGAACACTGAAGCTTTCTTT.